The 12 T cell receptor beta chains reported below all come from one sample, sequenced in a study of blood T cell repertoires in COVID-19. The assay was immunoSEQ multiplex PCR, and TCRdb's table has in-frame clones only and misses some. The sample lists 75,000 to 80,000 clones; less than 90% were seen once. Sequencing was done on a sample of peripheral blood. The origin of the receptors is a human donor in a cohort sampled during active COVID-19.

V is TRBV10-3 and J is TRBJ2-1; 11 bases are shared with TRBD2. This CDR3 spans 14 amino acids. The V segment lost 3 bases and the J segment 10 bases; nucleotides outside the gene matches: 5. Germline values: CDR1 ENHRY, CDR2 SYGVKD. CDR3 protein: CAISEVLAGGEQFF. CDR3 sequence (DNA): TGTGCCATCAGTGAAGTTTTAGCGGGAGGGGAGCAGTTCTTC.

The chain has TRBV28 and TRBJ1-2; D might be TRBD1 (5 bases). Germline V gives CDR1 MDHEN, CDR2 SYDVKM. Trimming pared 10 bases from V and 2 bases from J, leaving 23 bases between. The CDR3 covers 16 residues. CDR3 sequence (DNA): TGTGCCAACCCAGAGGTAGTTTCCAGGGCGAACTATGGCTACACCTTC. This sequence encodes CANPEVVSRANYGYTF.

Comments on this clone: An end of the junction does not agree with germline; a read error may underlie this. CDR3 coding DNA: TGTGCCAGTAGCCAACTCAGGGGGCCGCATAACTATGGCTACACCTTC. Translating it yields CASSQLRGPHNYGYTF. The rearrangement links TRBV3-1 (or the pseudogene TRBV3-2) to TRBJ1-2; TRBD1 matches 8 bases. CDR1 and CDR2 from the germline V gene are LGHDT and YNNKEL (reference sequence). CDR3 length: 16 residues.

The rearrangement joins TRBV18 to TRBJ1-1, with a weak D call TRBD1 (6 bases). Germline V gene data show CDR1 as KGHSH and CDR2 as LQKENI. The CDR3 extends over 15 amino acids. Trimming took 2 bases from V and 4 from J, leaving 14 bases between them. CDR3: CASSPRGGAITEAFF. CDR3 nucleotide sequence: TGTGCCAGCTCACCAAGGGGGGGGGCGATCACTGAAGCTTTCTTT. Full variable domain (outside the CDR3, taken from reference TRBV18 and TRBJ1-1): NAGVMQNPRHLVRRRGQEARLRCSPMKGHSHVYWYRQLPEEGLKFMVYLQKENIIDESGMPKERFSAEFPKEGPSILRIQQVVRGDSAAYFCASSPRGGAITEAFFGQGTRLTVV.

The chain combines TRBV14 with TRBJ2-7; 7 bases map to TRBD1. With 3 bases clipped from V and 3 bases from J, the junction kept 5 bases outside the gene matches. The CDR3 runs to 14 residues. Germline-derived CDR1 and CDR2 are SGHDN and FVKESK. CDR3 amino acids: CASSHEGQIYEQYF. The DNA of the CDR3 is TGTGCCAGCAGCCATGAGGGACAGATCTACGAGCAGTACTTC.

This clone was found once. This chain connects TRBV24-1 to TRBJ2-7; 14 positions match TRBD2. The J segment lost 4 bases and the V segment lost 5 bases, leaving 12 bases of the junction unmatched. This CDR3 region has 18 residues. Germline CDR1 KGHDR, CDR2 SFDVKD. The CDR3 DNA is TGTGCCACCAGTGGGACGTCCGGGACTAGCGGGAGAGGGTACGAGCAGTACTTC. Translating gives CATSGTSGTSGRGYEQYF.

The V call is TRBV4-1, the J call TRBJ1-2; 7 nucleotides agree with TRBD1. CDR1 and CDR2 (germline): MGHRA, YSYEKL. The CDR3 has 17 amino acids. The trim removed 0 bases at V and 1 base at J, leaving 8 bases unmatched. As DNA, the CDR3 is TGCGCCAGCAGCCAAGAGTCTTCGACAGGGTATAACTATGGCTACACCTTC. Translating it yields CASSQESSTGYNYGYTF.

The chain recombines TRBV29-1 with TRBJ1-2, with no clear D. The CDR3 runs to 14 residues. Deletions cut 3 bases from V and 3 bases from J, with 14 bases between. Looked up from germline, CDR1 is SQVTM and CDR2 is ANQGSEA. The CDR3 is CSVDPDGEDYGYTF. For the CDR3, the DNA is TGCAGCGTTGATCCCGACGGGGAGGACTATGGCTACACCTTC.

The J gene is TRBJ1-5, the V gene TRBV18, with TRBD1 as a possible D gene (5 bases). The CDR3 contains 13 residues. Germline CDR1 reads KGHSH; CDR2 reads LQKENI. The V and J ends lost 1 base and 8 bases respectively, with 9 bases between them. The CDR3 DNA reads TGTGCCAGCTCACCACAGGAGGGGAAGCCCCAGCATTTT. Amino acid sequence: CASSPQEGKPQHF.

This rearrangement joins TRBV7-3 to TRBJ1-6; a possible D gene is TRBD1 (5 bases). CDR1 and CDR2 (germline): SGHTA, FQGTGA. With 5 bases removed from V and 9 bases from J, the gap between germline ends came to 17 bases. This CDR3 region has 15 residues. The CDR3: CASSPVAGEGSPLHF. DNA of the CDR3: TGTGCCAGCAGCCCTGTCGCGGGGGAAGGTTCACCCCTCCACTTT.

V and J are TRBV6-1 and TRBJ1-5; 9 bases agree with TRBD1. This CDR3 has 16 residues. CDR1 and CDR2 from the germline V gene are MNHNS and SASEGT. After removal of 2 bases from V and 5 bases from J, the junction contained 7 bases not matched to a gene. This CDR3 reads CASSEIPWTGDQPQHF. CDR3 nucleotides: TGTGCCAGCAGTGAAATCCCTTGGACAGGGGATCAGCCCCAGCATTTT.

V gene TRBV9 combines with J gene TRBJ2-3, with D tentatively TRBD2 (5 bases). The V and J ends lost 0 bases and 0 bases respectively, with 11 bases between them. CDR1 is SGDLS, CDR2 YYNGEE, per germline. The CDR3 is 16 amino acids. The CDR3, as DNA: TGTGCCAGCAGCGTAGGAGGGCGGACTAGCACAGATACGCAGTATTTT. It is translated as CASSVGGRTSTDTQYF.